The T cell receptor (beta chain) described here comes from a study of CXCR3-negative and CXCR3-positive naive CD8 T cells. The overall study: The dataset comprises 110 million to 150 million TRB reads in total, with about 1.5 +/- 0.3 million reads per library. Whole-study results and caveats: Naive CXCR3-positive and CXCR3-negative cells shared TRBV-TRBJ usage; memory cells diverged. Partial loss of CXCR3 expression followed cryopreservation; most assays used fresh PBMCs. Hydrophobicity was higher for TRB CDR3s found in CXCR3-positive naive cells than in CXCR3-negative naive cells.

Germline V gene data show CDR1 as SQVTM and CDR2 as ANQGSEA. This CDR3 comprises 15 residues. 5' RACE that incorporated UMI labels was used to prepare the TRB cDNA libraries. TCRdb reprocessed the 5' RACE reads and keeps a single row for each CDR3 protein, giving no DNA. Its table lists 150,000 or so distinct CDR3 sequences. To note about this clonotype: As yet, its antigen is unknown.

Sequencing input: naive CXCR3+ CD8+ T cells from blood. Documented subset: CD45RO-CCR7+CD27+CD95- naive CD8+ T cells expressing CXCR3 (TNR3+). This sequence originates from a human donor in good health. Some clones in this sample may be carry-over from other donors' samples. The chain couples TRBV29-1 to TRBJ2-1; the TRBD1 assignment by TCRdb is unverifiable without DNA. CDR3 amino acids: CSVEGGHIFGDEQFF.